The 30 T cell receptor beta chains below all came from one sample that was sequenced in a study of radiotherapy plus CTLA-4 blockade in lung cancer. Only in-frame clones appear in the TCRdb table, and some are missing; sequencing was by immunoSEQ multiplex PCR. The data hold 86,000 or so clones, with about 79% observed a single time. The sample here was peripheral blood, taken from a patient treated with radiotherapy plus ipilimumab. These receptors were obtained from a human donor with non-small cell lung cancer who had a partial response to radiotherapy plus ipilimumab. Some clones in this sample may be carry-over from other donors' samples.

CDR3 coding DNA: TGCGCCAGCAGGGTTGGGAGAGAGACCCAGTACTTC. Translation: CASRVGRETQYF. This rearrangement joins TRBV10-2 to TRBJ2-5, with D tentatively TRBD2 (5 bases). The ends were cut back, 6 bases at V and 4 bases at J, with 9 bases in the middle. The CDR3 sequence is 12 residues long. Looked up from germline, CDR1 is WSHSY and CDR2 is SAAADI.

This chain links TRBV5-1 with TRBJ2-1; D might be TRBD2 (6 bases). V dropped 4 bases and J dropped 7 bases, with 18 bases sitting between them. Looked up from germline, CDR1 is SGHRS and CDR2 is YFSETQ. This CDR3 region has 15 residues. CDR3 sequence: CASSRGLLMGNEQFF. CDR3 coding DNA: TGCGCCAGCAGCCGGGGACTCCTTATGGGGAATGAGCAGTTCTTC.

The chain carries TRBV9 and TRBJ1-1; possible D gene TRBD1, 6 bases. The V and J ends lost 4 bases and 1 base respectively, with 8 bases between them. The CDR3 runs 13 residues. Germline CDR1 is SGDLS and CDR2 is YYNGEE. Written as DNA, the CDR3 is TGTGCCAGCAGCCTGACAGGGAACACTGAAGCTTTCTTT. Protein sequence: CASSLTGNTEAFF.

Only a few counts were recorded for this clone. The chain uses TRBV6-5 and TRBJ1-1, with D unresolved. This CDR3 has 13 residues. The germline V and J ends were trimmed by 2 bases and 3 bases, with 7 bases remaining between them. In germline, CDR1 is MNHEY, CDR2 SVGAGI. The DNA of the CDR3 is TGTGCCAGCAGTTACCAGCAGGACACTGAAGCTTTCTTT. Translated: CASSYQQDTEAFF.

CDR3 in amino acids: CASSTIDGEAYEQYF. The CDR3 DNA reads as TGTGCCAGTAGTACGATCGACGGCGAGGCCTACGAGCAGTACTTC. V is TRBV19 and J is TRBJ2-7; D uncertain. The CDR3 length is 15 residues. The germline gives CDR1 LNHDA, CDR2 SQIVND (reference sequence). V lost 4 bases and J lost 2, with 15 bases in between.

Here the CDR3 DNA reads TGCGCCAGCAGCCCCGGACTTAGCAATCAGCCCCAGCATTTT. Translation gives CASSPGLSNQPQHF. This sequence joins TRBV10-2 and TRBJ1-5; unclear D gene. CDR3 length: 14 residues. Germline loops: CDR1 WSHSY, CDR2 SAAADI. The V end lost 6 bases, the J end lost 0 bases, and 9 bases lay between the germline ends.

The V gene is TRBV19, the J gene TRBJ2-7, with a tentative D call TRBD1 (6 bases). Trimming took off 9 bases at V and 1 base at J, with 13 bases between the two ends. The CDR3 totals 13 residues. CDR1 and CDR2 (germline): LNHDA, SQIVND (reference sequence). The CDR3 is CASRDTQSYEQYF. The DNA for the CDR3 is TGTGCCAGCCGGGACACTCAATCCTACGAGCAGTACTTC.

In its sample, this clone was seen once. V usage is TRBV28 and J usage is TRBJ2-3; D perhaps matches TRBD2 (5 bases). Germline V gene lookup returns CDR1 MDHEN and CDR2 SYDVKM. This CDR3 has 13 amino acids. V was cut by 7 bases and J by 2 bases, with 10 bases left in between. The CDR3 region has the DNA TGTGCCAGCACGGGATCTGACACAGATACGCAGTATTTT. This gives the protein CASTGSDTDTQYF.

The V and J genes are TRBV6-4 and TRBJ2-3; tentatively, D is TRBD2 (6 bases). Germline CDR1 is MRHNA and CDR2 is SNTAGT. This CDR3 region has 15 residues. V was pared by 6 bases and J by 2 bases, with 15 bases between. The CDR3 here is CASSWRDGPTDTQYF. The DNA of the CDR3 is TGTGCCAGCAGCTGGAGGGACGGACCCACAGATACGCAGTATTTT.

The chain employs TRBV7-2 and TRBJ2-5; TRBD2 might be the D (6 bases). The CDR3 is 15 residues long. V was pared by 1 base and J by 7 bases, with 16 bases between. Germline V CDR1 and CDR2: SGHTA, FQGNSA. The CDR3 loop reads CASSLGFEGGGTQYF. The CDR3 DNA sequence: TGTGCCAGCAGCTTAGGCTTCGAGGGAGGAGGGACCCAGTACTTC.

The rearrangement uses TRBV27 and TRBJ2-4, with D maybe TRBD1 (5 bases). CDR3 length: 15 residues. Germline CDR1 is MNHEY and CDR2 is SMNVEV (reference sequence). V gave up 5 bases and J gave up 6 bases, with 17 bases separating them. The CDR3 spells CASSPRSRAGNIQYF. CDR3 bases: TGTGCCAGCAGTCCACGGAGCAGGGCTGGAAACATTCAGTACTTC.

Comments on this clone: Germline and junction disagree at one end, which may indicate a read error. This rearrangement joins TRBV28 to TRBJ1-2, with D uncertain. Per germline, CDR1 MDHEN and CDR2 SYDVKM. The CDR3 is 14 residues long. The CDR3 nucleotides read TGTGCCAGCAGTTTACCCGAGGGAAACTTTGGCTACACCTTC. Protein: CASSLPEGNFGYTF.

This clone was observed once. The chain has TRBV19 and TRBJ1-1; D unclear. The CDR3 covers 14 residues. Trimming stripped 2 bases from V and 0 bases from J, with 7 bases between. Germline V CDR1 and CDR2: LNHDA, SQIVND (reference sequence). The CDR3 nucleotides are TGTGCCAGTAGTATACGGCGGATGAACACTGAAGCTTTCTTT. Translating gives CASSIRRMNTEAFF. Combining the CDR3 with reference TRBV19 and TRBJ1-1 gives the whole variable domain DGGITQSPKYLFRKEGQNVTLSCEQNLNHDAMYWYRQDPGQGLRLIYYSQIVNDFQKGDIAEGYSVSREKKESFPLTVTSAQKNPTAFYLCASSIRRMNTEAFFGQGTRLTVV.

This rearrangement joins TRBV7-2 to TRBJ2-7, with 7 bases matching TRBD2. This CDR3 is built from 14 residues. The V gene end was trimmed by 3 bases and the J gene end by 2 bases; junction bases not matched to a gene: 4. Looked up from germline, CDR1 is SGHTA and CDR2 is FQGNSA. CDR3 nucleotide sequence: TGTGCCAGCAGCTTCGGGAGGACTGCCTACGAGCAGTACTTC. Translation gives CASSFGRTAYEQYF.

This clone appeared a few times. The V call is TRBV6-1, the J call TRBJ1-5; maybe TRBD1 (5 bases). CDR1 and CDR2 (germline): MNHNS, SASEGT. Trimming removed 3 bases from V and 0 bases from J, with 15 bases in between. This CDR3 comprises 17 residues. The CDR3 is CASSDHLTANSNQPQHF. The DNA for the CDR3 is TGTGCCAGCAGTGACCACTTGACAGCCAATAGCAATCAGCCCCAGCATTTT.

The V and J genes are TRBV19 and TRBJ2-2; weak D call: TRBD1 (5 bases). This CDR3 contains 16 residues. Looked up from germline, CDR1 is LNHDA and CDR2 is SQIVND (reference sequence). V lost 7 bases and J lost 0, with 15 bases in between. CDR3 bases: TGTGCCAGTACTCGACAGCAAACCTCGAACACCGGGGAGCTGTTTTTT. This encodes CASTRQQTSNTGELFF. Full variable domain (remainder filled in from reference TRBV19 and TRBJ2-2): DGGITQSPKYLFRKEGQNVTLSCEQNLNHDAMYWYRQDPGQGLRLIYYSQIVNDFQKGDIAEGYSVSREKKESFPLTVTSAQKNPTAFYLCASTRQQTSNTGELFFGEGSRLTVL.

V gene TRBV2 combines with J gene TRBJ1-2; D call uncertain. Germline lookup yields CDR1 SNHLY and CDR2 FYNNEI. The V gene lost 3 bases and the J gene lost 6 bases, with 11 bases spanning the gap. The CDR3 spans 13 residues. In DNA, the CDR3 is TGTGCCAGCAGTGATTTGGGGAGGAATGGCTACACCTTC. As protein: CASSDLGRNGYTF. The full variable domain, its missing parts supplied by reference TRBV2 and TRBJ1-2, is EPEVTQTPSHQVTQMGQEVILRCVPISNHLYFYWYRQILGQKVEFLVSFYNNEISEKSEIFDDQFSVERPDGSNFTLKIRSTKLEDSAMYFCASSDLGRNGYTFGSGTRLTVV.

CDR3 nucleotide sequence: TGTGCCAGTAGGAGGACAGGGGGCGGTCAGCCCCAGCATTTT. It specifies CASRRTGGGQPQHF. This rearrangement joins TRBV19 to TRBJ1-5; TRBD1 matches at 11 bases. Per the germline V gene, CDR1 is LNHDA and CDR2 is SQIVND (reference sequence). The CDR3 extends over 14 amino acids. Trimming took 6 bases from V and 6 from J; bases not matched to a gene: 4.

CDR3 protein: CASSPRTGAETQYF. The CDR3 DNA reads as TGTGCCAGCAGCCCTAGGACAGGGGCCGAGACCCAGTACTTC. The chain couples TRBV2 to TRBJ2-5; 9 bases are shared with TRBD1. CDR3 size: 14 residues. Germline trimming cut 6 bases from V and 5 bases from J; bases unmatched to any gene: 7. Germline V gene data show CDR1 as SNHLY and CDR2 as FYNNEI.

DNA of the CDR3: TGTGCCAGCAGCCCATACAGGGGACTGCACGAGCAGTACTTC. Translating gives CASSPYRGLHEQYF. The chain combines TRBV5-4 with TRBJ2-5; tentatively, D is TRBD1 (7 bases). The DNA end favors TRBJ2-7, so the J call may be wrong. The CDR3 is 14 amino acids. Germline lookup yields CDR1 SGHNT and CDR2 YYREEE (reference sequence).

The chain recombines TRBV5-1 with TRBJ1-2; D unresolved. V dropped 3 bases and J dropped 7 bases, with 10 bases sitting between them. Germline V gene lookup returns CDR1 SGHRS and CDR2 YFSETQ. This CDR3 comprises 12 residues. The CDR3 reads CASSYDGVGYTF. The CDR3 DNA is TGCGCCAGCAGCTACGACGGGGTTGGCTACACCTTC.

This clone has a handful of counts. V is TRBV7-7 and J is TRBJ2-3; a possible D gene is TRBD2 (6 bases). The CDR3 extends over 14 amino acids. The V and J ends lost 5 bases and 6 bases respectively, with 15 bases between them. Germline CDR1 and CDR2: SSHAT and FNYEAQ (reference sequence). The CDR3 DNA reads TGTGCCAGCAGCCCCCAGCCAGGGACTGATACGCAGTATTTT. Protein sequence: CASSPQPGTDTQYF.

J is TRBJ2-1 and V is TRBV7-2; 7 positions match TRBD2. The CDR3 consists of 14 residues. Germline V gene data show CDR1 as SGHTA and CDR2 as FQGNSA. The V segment lost 2 bases and the J segment 16 bases; nucleotides outside the gene matches: 14. The CDR3 is CASSLSSGVRGQFF. Written as DNA, the CDR3 is TGTGCCAGCAGCTTATCCAGCGGGGTTCGTGGTCAATTCTTC.

This chain joins TRBV9 and TRBJ2-5, with TRBD1 matching over 8 bases. The CDR3 is 16 residues long. Unmatched junction bases numbered 11, after V lost 3 bases and J lost 4 bases. Germline V gene lookup returns CDR1 SGDLS and CDR2 YYNGEE. This chain's CDR3 is CASSAGYRGSGETQYF. CDR3 bases: TGTGCCAGCAGCGCGGGATACAGGGGGTCAGGAGAGACCCAGTACTTC.

V and J are TRBV5-1 and TRBJ1-1; no firm D call. Germline CDR1 reads SGHRS; CDR2 reads YFSETQ. Deletions cut 0 bases from V and 0 bases from J, with 6 bases between. The CDR3 is 14 amino acids. The DNA of the CDR3 is TGCGCCAGCAGCTTGGGTCTTATGAACACTGAAGCTTTCTTT. Its translation: CASSLGLMNTEAFF.

V is TRBV19 and J is TRBJ2-7; 9 bases line up with TRBD2. Germline V gene data show CDR1 as LNHDA and CDR2 as SQIVND (reference sequence). Unmatched junction bases numbered 0, after V lost 2 bases and J lost 4 bases. The CDR3 length is 13 residues. The CDR3 DNA sequence: TGTGCCAGTAGTATAAGCGGGAGGTACGAGCAGTACTTC. It codes for CASSISGRYEQYF.

The V and J genes are TRBV14 and TRBJ1-2, with D maybe TRBD1 (5 bases). The V end was cut by 6 bases, the J end by 0 bases, with 11 bases between. The CDR3 consists of 14 residues. CDR1 is SGHDN, CDR2 FVKESK, per germline. The CDR3 loop is CASSVGGANYGYTF. In DNA, the CDR3 is TGTGCCAGCAGTGTCGGGGGAGCTAACTATGGCTACACCTTC.

The chain joins TRBV6-5 to TRBJ1-3, with unresolved D. V was clipped by 6 bases and J by 2 bases, with 14 bases between them. The CDR3 loop spans 15 amino acids. CDR1 and CDR2 from the germline V gene are MNHEY and SVGAGI. For the CDR3, the DNA is TGTGCCAGCAGATTGACGGAGGAACCTGGAAACACCATATATTTT. Translating it yields CASRLTEEPGNTIYF.

The table lists this clone with a count of one. The chain joins TRBV27 to TRBJ1-5, with 7 positions matching TRBD1. CDR3 length: 14 residues. V lost 5 bases, J lost 5 bases, and 6 bases stayed unmatched. From germline, CDR1 is MNHEY and CDR2 SMNVEV (reference sequence). The CDR3 region is CASSPSGTDQPQHF. The CDR3 coding sequence is TGTGCCAGCAGTCCCTCCGGGACAGATCAGCCCCAGCATTTT.

This chain joins TRBV7-9 and TRBJ2-3, with D perhaps TRBD1 (5 bases). Germline CDR1 SEHNR, CDR2 FQNEAQ (reference sequence). This CDR3 is 14 amino acids long. Trimming cost V 5 bases and J 3 bases, with 12 bases left between them. The CDR3 spells CASSRPQGTDTQYF. CDR3 coding DNA: TGTGCCAGCAGCCGACCGCAGGGAACAGATACGCAGTATTTT.